The 25 T cell receptor beta chains given below trace back to one sample, sequenced in a study of OX40 agonist ivuxolimab in advanced cancers. TCRdb's copy holds only in-frame clones and misses some; the assay was immunoSEQ multiplex PCR. The data contain tens of thousands of clones, about 85% of them seen just once; the ten biggest clones take up just under 0.35%. The source was CD4+ or CD8+ T cells sorted from blood, collected in a trial of the OX40 agonist ivuxolimab. Receptors were obtained from an adult with an advanced solid tumor such as melanoma, head and neck, liver or kidney cancer.

V gene TRBV4-3 combines with J gene TRBJ1-2, with 10 bases fitting TRBD1. Losses at the gene ends were 4 bases for V and 5 bases for J; bases not matched to a gene: 7. The CDR3 loop spans 15 amino acids. CDR1 is LGHNA, CDR2 YSLEER, per germline. In DNA, the CDR3 is TGCGCCAGCAGCCGAGCCGGGACAGGGGAATATGGCTACACCTTC. Translating gives CASSRAGTGEYGYTF.

The chain recombines TRBV30 with TRBJ2-3; D gene unclear. V dropped 3 bases and J dropped 8 bases, with 12 bases sitting between them. CDR1 and CDR2 from the germline V gene are GTSNPN and SVGIG (reference sequence). The CDR3 consists of 12 residues. The DNA for the CDR3 is TGTGCCTGGAGGTCCAGCTACGGTACGCAGTATTTT. As protein: CAWRSSYGTQYF. Drawing the rest from reference TRBV30 and TRBJ2-3, the complete variable domain is SQTIHQWPATLVQPVGSPLSLECTVEGTSNPNLYWYRQAAGRGLQLLFYSVGIGQISSEVPQNLSASRPQDRQFILSSKKLLLSDSGFYLCAWRSSYGTQYFGPGTRLTVL.

This clone showed up just a few times. CDR3 residues: CASSPTEGGLSGNTIYF. CDR3 coding DNA: TGCGCCAGCAGCCCGACGGAGGGAGGGCTCTCTGGAAACACCATATATTTT. This sequence joins TRBV4-3 and TRBJ1-3; D is undetermined. In germline, CDR1 is LGHNA, CDR2 YSLEER. Trimming cost V 4 bases and J 0 bases, with 16 bases left between them. CDR3 length equals 17 residues.

The CDR3 protein is CASSQDPPGAFSYEQYF. CDR3 sequence (DNA): TGCGCCAGCAGCCAAGATCCGCCCGGGGCGTTTTCCTACGAGCAGTACTTC. V usage is TRBV4-3 and J usage is TRBJ2-7; either TRBD1 or TRBD2 may fit D (5 bases each). V lost 0 bases to trimming and J lost 1 base, with 16 bases between them. Germline V gene lookup returns CDR1 LGHNA and CDR2 YSLEER. There are 17 residues in the CDR3.

The V call is TRBV5-1, the J call TRBJ1-5; D is unclear. CDR3 length: 14 residues. The germline V gene has CDR1 SGHRS and CDR2 YFSETQ. V was trimmed by 7 bases and J by 5 bases, leaving 16 bases between them. DNA of the CDR3: TGCGCCAGCGGCGCGGACGGACCGTATCAGCCCCAGCATTTT. Its protein is CASGADGPYQPQHF.

The chain combines TRBV2 with TRBJ2-2; D not resolved. V lost 4 bases to trimming and J lost 5 bases, with 17 bases between them. The CDR3 consists of 16 residues. Germline loops: CDR1 SNHLY, CDR2 FYNNEI. The CDR3 is CASSAKLWATTGELFF. The CDR3 DNA follows: TGTGCCAGCAGTGCAAAACTTTGGGCGACTACCGGGGAGCTGTTTTTT.

The chain joins TRBV2 to TRBJ1-1, with D unresolved. Germline V gene data show CDR1 as SNHLY and CDR2 as FYNNEI. The CDR3 is 12 amino acids. The V end lost 4 bases, the J end lost 10 bases, and 13 bases lay between the germline ends. This CDR3 reads CASSGVGESAFF. The CDR3 DNA reads as TGTGCCAGCAGTGGGGTTGGAGAGTCAGCTTTCTTT.

This clone was detected only a few times. The chain is built from TRBV2 and TRBJ1-2, with D possibly being TRBD1 (5 bases). V dropped 2 bases and J dropped 7 bases, with 20 bases sitting between them. The CDR3 has 16 residues. Looked up from germline, CDR1 is SNHLY and CDR2 is FYNNEI. Written as DNA, the CDR3 is TGTGCCAGCAGTGAAAGGGAGGCCACCTCGGGGGGTGGCTACACCTTC. It encodes CASSEREATSGGGYTF.

The chain is built from TRBV10-3 and TRBJ2-1; TRBD2 matches at 9 bases. The CDR3 totals 15 residues. Germline V gives CDR1 ENHRY, CDR2 SYGVKD. Unmatched junction bases numbered 11, after V lost 8 bases and J lost 6 bases. Here the CDR3 reads CAIRNSGGIFNEQFF. The CDR3 bases are TGTGCCATCCGAAATAGCGGGGGAATTTTCAATGAGCAGTTCTTC.

This chain joins TRBV9 and TRBJ2-2; tentative D call: TRBD1 (6 bases). The germline CDR1 and CDR2 sequences are SGDLS and YYNGEE. Trimming left V 1 base short and J 4 bases short, with 8 bases between. This CDR3 is built from 14 residues. The CDR3 reads CASSVSQGTGELFF. CDR3 bases: TGTGCCAGCAGCGTATCACAGGGCACCGGGGAGCTGTTTTTT.

The rearrangement uses TRBV2 and TRBJ1-3; D call uncertain. CDR1 and CDR2 (germline): SNHLY, FYNNEI. There are 13 residues in the CDR3. Trimming took 2 bases from V and 4 from J, leaving 6 bases between them. CDR3 nucleotide sequence: TGTGCCAGCAGTGAATGGCCGGGAAACACCATATATTTT. It yields the protein CASSEWPGNTIYF. Full variable domain (rest looked up from reference TRBV2 and TRBJ1-3): EPEVTQTPSHQVTQMGQEVILRCVPISNHLYFYWYRQILGQKVEFLVSFYNNEISEKSEIFDDQFSVERPDGSNFTLKIRSTKLEDSAMYFCASSEWPGNTIYFGEGSWLTVV.

The chain carries TRBV29-1 and TRBJ1-4; 7 bases match TRBD1. Germline-derived CDR1 and CDR2 are SQVTM and ANQGSEA. This CDR3 region has 13 residues. J lost 7 bases, V lost 4 bases, and 6 bases had no gene match. The CDR3 spells CSVGGGGGEKLFF. In DNA, the CDR3 is TGCAGCGTTGGAGGAGGGGGCGGTGAAAAACTGTTTTTT.

The rearrangement joins TRBV7-9 to TRBJ1-3; no clear D gene. There are 15 residues in the CDR3. Germline assignment: CDR1 SEHNR and CDR2 FQNEAQ (reference sequence). The V gene lost 2 bases and the J gene lost 0 bases, with 8 bases spanning the gap. CDR3 bases: TGTGCCAGCAGCTTAATCCGCCCCTCTGGAAACACCATATATTTT. Amino acid sequence: CASSLIRPSGNTIYF. The full variable domain, with the rest looked up from reference TRBV7-9 and TRBJ1-3, is DTGVSQNPRHKITKRGQNVTFRCDPISEHNRLYWYRQTLGQGPEFLTYFQNEAQLEKSRLLSDRFSAERPKGSFSTLEIQRTEQGDSAMYLCASSLIRPSGNTIYFGEGSWLTVV.

V gene TRBV4-1 combines with J gene TRBJ1-1; D possibly corresponds to TRBD1 (6 bases). V lost 5 bases, J lost 1 base, and 14 bases lay in between. Germline V gives CDR1 MGHRA, CDR2 YSYEKL. CDR3 length equals 15 residues. CDR3 coding DNA: TGCGCCAGCAGCTCCTGGACAGACAAGAACACTGAAGCTTTCTTT. Residues: CASSSWTDKNTEAFF.

The chain employs TRBV2 and TRBJ1-1, with D unclear. The germline CDR1 and CDR2 sequences are SNHLY and FYNNEI. Trimming cost V 3 bases and J 1 base, with 9 bases left between them. CDR3 length: 14 residues. In DNA, the CDR3 is TGTGCCAGCAGTGAGCCCCATTGGAACACTGAAGCTTTCTTT. Residues: CASSEPHWNTEAFF.

This sequence joins TRBV9 and TRBJ2-1, with D possibly being TRBD1 (6 bases). Germline V gives CDR1 SGDLS, CDR2 YYNGEE. Trimming cost V 0 bases and J 8 bases, with 12 bases left between them. CDR3 size: 14 residues. The CDR3 sequence is CASSVAWQGYEQFF. The CDR3 bases are TGTGCCAGCAGCGTAGCATGGCAGGGGTATGAGCAGTTCTTC.

V gene TRBV4-3 combines with J gene TRBJ2-2; D perhaps matches TRBD1 (5 bases). V was cut by 4 bases and J by 6 bases, with 9 bases left in between. This CDR3 spans 13 amino acids. CDR1 and CDR2 from the germline V gene are LGHNA and YSLEER. Written as DNA, the CDR3 is TGCGCCAGCAGCCTGGGGCCGCCCGGGGAGCTGTTTTTT. This translates into CASSLGPPGELFF.

V gene TRBV11-2 combines with J gene TRBJ2-7; D unresolved. V lost 3 bases and J lost 2, with 14 bases in between. The CDR3 spans 15 residues. Germline assignment: CDR1 SGHAT and CDR2 FQNNGV. The CDR3 DNA is TGTGCCAGCAGCTTCGCAAGGTCCGCACCCTACGAGCAGTACTTC. Protein sequence: CASSFARSAPYEQYF.

This rearrangement joins TRBV5-4 to TRBJ2-7; the D gene is possibly TRBD1 (6 bases). The length of the CDR3 is 15 residues. Trimming pared 4 bases from V and 1 base from J, leaving 15 bases between. Germline assignment: CDR1 SGHNT and CDR2 YYREEE (reference sequence). The CDR3 region is CASSRPDRLSYEQYF. CDR3 coding DNA: TGTGCCAGCAGCCGACCTGACAGGTTGTCCTACGAGCAGTACTTC.

V is TRBV5-2 and J is TRBJ1-2; TRBD1, the table's D call, lacks a check against the DNA. TRBV5-2 is recorded as a pseudogene. CDR3 size: 14 residues. The CDR3 sequence: CASSLRDRNYGYTF. DNA of the CDR3: TGTGCCAGCAGCCTCCGGGACAGGAACTATGGCTACACCTTC.

The chain uses TRBV5-1 and TRBJ1-1, with unresolved D. CDR1 is SGHRS, CDR2 YFSETQ, per germline. V dropped 0 bases and J dropped 11 bases, with 8 bases sitting between them. The CDR3 covers 11 residues. The CDR3 region is CASSLGSSAFF. CDR3 coding DNA: TGCGCCAGCAGCTTGGGGAGTTCGGCTTTCTTT.

This sequence joins TRBV6-6 and TRBJ2-3; 8 nucleotides line up with TRBD2. V lost 9 bases to trimming and J lost 3 bases; unmatched junction nucleotides: 8. CDR3 length: 14 amino acids. Germline V CDR1 and CDR2: MNHNY, SVGAGI (reference sequence). The CDR3 loop is CASTRAGETDTQYF. The CDR3 nucleotides read TGTGCCAGTACCCGAGCGGGGGAAACAGATACGCAGTATTTT.

This chain links TRBV15 with TRBJ1-5; 8 bases line up with TRBD1. CDR1 and CDR2 (germline): LNHNV, YYDKDF (reference sequence). V shed 8 bases, J shed 2 bases, and the junction held 8 bases outside the gene matches. The CDR3 loop spans 15 amino acids. CDR3 sequence (DNA): TGTGCCACCGACAGGGGCCTATCCGGCAATCAGCCCCAGCATTTT. This sequence encodes CATDRGLSGNQPQHF. The full variable domain, with the rest looked up from reference TRBV15 and TRBJ1-5, is DAMVIQNPRYQVTQFGKPVTLSCSQTLNHNVMYWYQQKSSQAPKLLFHYYDKDFNNEADTPDNFQSRRPNTSFCFLDIRSPGLGDTAMYLCATDRGLSGNQPQHFGDGTRLSIL.

The V gene is TRBV6-1, the J gene TRBJ1-5; 7 bases line up with TRBD1. Trimming removed 7 bases from V and 3 bases from J; junction bases left unmatched: 3. Germline CDR1 MNHNS, CDR2 SASEGT. The length of the CDR3 is 13 residues. The CDR3 loop is CASTDRSNQPQHF. CDR3 sequence (DNA): TGTGCCAGCACGGACAGGTCCAATCAGCCCCAGCATTTT.

V usage is TRBV6-6 and J usage is TRBJ1-5; no firm D call. The V end was cut by 9 bases, the J end by 6 bases, with 18 bases between. The CDR3 runs to 14 residues. Germline CDR1 is MNHNY and CDR2 is SVGAGI (reference sequence). In DNA form, the CDR3 reads TGTGCCAGTAGTGTAGGAGGGCTAGGTCAGCCCCAGCATTTT. Its translation: CASSVGGLGQPQHF.